The source of this T cell receptor beta chain is a study of blood T cell repertoires in COVID-19. Study overall: The analysed material was cDNA or gDNA that came from T cells, B-cell-depleted T cells, or PBMCs.

This CDR3 contains 16 residues. Germline V gives CDR1 KGHDR, CDR2 SFDVKD. J was trimmed by 5 bases and V by 4 bases; bases with no gene match: 9. Sequencing was performed with immunoSEQ multiplex PCR; in TCRdb, only in-frame clones are kept and a portion is missing. The repertoire has nearly 90,000 clones, 88% of them found once; the top ten carry around 0.47%. The chain recombines TRBV24-1 with TRBJ2-5, with 10 bases matching TRBD2. What was sequenced was peripheral blood. The origin of this receptor is a man in his 60s with acute or convalescent COVID-19. The CDR3 region is CATSEVLAGGRETQYF. The CDR3 bases are TGTGCCACCAGTGAGGTATTAGCGGGGGGCCGGGAGACCCAGTACTTC.